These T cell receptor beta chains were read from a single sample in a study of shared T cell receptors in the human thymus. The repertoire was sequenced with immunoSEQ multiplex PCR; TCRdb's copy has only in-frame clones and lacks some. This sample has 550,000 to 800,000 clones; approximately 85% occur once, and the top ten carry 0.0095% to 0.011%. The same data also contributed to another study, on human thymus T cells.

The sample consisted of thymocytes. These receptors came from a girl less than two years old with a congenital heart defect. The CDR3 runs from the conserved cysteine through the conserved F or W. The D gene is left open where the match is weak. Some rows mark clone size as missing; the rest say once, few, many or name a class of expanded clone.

CASSPAGEQGGNEKLFF	TGTGCCAGCAGCCCCGCGGGGGAGCAAGGAGGAAATGAAAAACTGTTTTTT	NA	NA	TRBV7-8	TRBJ1-4	17
CAWSVQGTPNSPLHF	TGTGCCTGGAGTGTACAGGGGACGCCAAATTCACCCCTCCACTTT	NA	TRBD1	TRBV30	TRBJ1-6	15
CATSRDGTSRDEQFF	TGTGCCACCAGCAGAGATGGAACTAGCAGGGATGAGCAGTTCTTC	NA	NA	TRBV15	TRBJ2-1	15
CASSQRDRVGAEAFF	TGCGCCAGCAGCCAACGCGACAGGGTCGGCGCTGAAGCTTTCTTT	NA	TRBD1	TRBV4-1	TRBJ1-1	15
CASSYWGPLYNSPLHF	TGTGCCAGCAGTTATTGGGGGCCACTTTATAATTCCCCCCTCCACTTT	NA	NA	TRBV6-5	TRBJ1-6	16
CAWTYDRPRTDTQYF	TGTGCCTGGACCTACGACAGACCTCGCACAGATACGCAGTATTTT	NA	NA	TRBV30	TRBJ2-3	15
CASSLRSGPTEAFF	TGTGCCAGCAGTTTAAGAAGCGGGCCCACTGAAGCTTTCTTT	NA	NA	TRBV28	TRBJ1-1	14
CASSFGTGGAGELFF	TGTGCCAGCAGCTTTGGGACAGGGGGCGCCGGGGAGCTGTTTTTT	NA	TRBD1	TRBV7-9	TRBJ2-2	15
CASSLDYVDRNYEQYF	TGTGCCAGCAGCCTTGACTACGTGGACAGAAACTACGAGCAGTACTTC	NA	NA	TRBV7-2	TRBJ2-7	16
CASSLKSVGPGGQETQYF	TGTGCCAGCAGCTTAAAATCGGTGGGACCGGGGGGGCAAGAGACCCAGTACTTC	NA	TRBD2	TRBV7-9	TRBJ2-5	18
CAISPLDRAYSVGNTIYF	TGTGCCATCAGCCCCTTGGACAGGGCCTACTCCGTTGGAAACACCATATATTTT	NA	TRBD1	TRBV10-3	TRBJ1-3	18
CASSINRDNGEKLFF	TGTGCCAGCAGCATAAACCGGGACAATGGTGAAAAACTGTTTTTT	NA	NA	TRBV11-2	TRBJ1-4	15
CASRRQGVNEQYF	TGTGCCAGCAGGCGACAGGGAGTCAACGAGCAGTACTTC	NA	TRBD1	TRBV14	TRBJ2-7	13
CASSLGTGSHIQYF	TGTGCCAGCAGCTTGGGGACAGGGAGTCACATTCAGTACTTC	NA	TRBD1	TRBV5-6	TRBJ2-4	14
CATEPTGRGETQYF	TGTGCCACTGAGCCCACAGGGAGGGGGGAGACCCAGTACTTC	NA	NA	TRBV2	TRBJ2-5	14
CASSLAQGQRFFRTF	TGTGCCAGCAGCTTAGCGCAGGGACAGCGGTTCTTTAGGACCTTC	NA	TRBD1	TRBV7-9	TRBJ1-2	15
CASSQPTGLAGFDTQYF	TGTGCCAGCAGCCAACCAACTGGGCTAGCGGGGTTTGATACGCAGTATTTT	NA	TRBD2	TRBV4-2	TRBJ2-3	17
CASSDGARLAGDTDTQYF	TGTGCCAGCAGTGATGGGGCTAGACTAGCGGGGGACACAGATACGCAGTATTTT	once	TRBD2	TRBV6-1	TRBJ2-3	18
CASSTDRGRVDTGELFF	TGTGCCAGCAGCACAGACAGGGGGCGTGTCGACACCGGGGAGCTGTTTTTT	NA	TRBD1	TRBV4-2	TRBJ2-2	17
CASSVVGGEGYTF	TGCGCCAGCAGCGTCGTAGGGGGAGAAGGCTACACCTTC	NA	NA	TRBV5-1	TRBJ1-2	13
CASSPARQGPNTEAFF	TGCGCCAGCAGCCCGGCGAGACAGGGGCCGAACACTGAAGCTTTCTTT	NA	TRBD1	TRBV4-1	TRBJ1-1	16
CASSQGGGQFF	TGCGCCAGCAGCCAGGGAGGGGGACAGTTCTTC	NA	NA	TRBV4-1	TRBJ2-1	11
CASSLVAGRKDYEQYF	TGTGCCAGCAGCTTGGTAGCGGGGAGAAAGGACTACGAGCAGTACTTC	NA	TRBD2	TRBV5-6	TRBJ2-7	16
CASSQKGAPQNGYTF	TGTGCCAGCAGCCAGAAGGGGGCCCCTCAGAATGGCTACACCTTC	NA	TRBD1	TRBV27	TRBJ1-2	15
CASRSQLGGAYGYTF	TGTGCCAGCAGATCCCAGTTGGGGGGTGCCTATGGCTACACCTTC	once	NA	TRBV25-1	TRBJ1-2	15
CASSFFPRGGADYEQYF	TGTGCCAGCAGCTTCTTCCCTCGCGGGGGCGCGGACTACGAGCAGTACTTC	few	NA	TRBV5-6	TRBJ2-7	17
CATTRGQGGREQYF	TGTGCCACCACTCGCGGACAGGGGGGTCGCGAGCAGTACTTC	NA	TRBD1	TRBV6-5	TRBJ2-7	14
CASSTRGAGRTTDTQYF	TGTGCCAGCAGCACCCGGGGGGCGGGCCGCACCACAGATACGCAGTATTTT	NA	NA	TRBV7-2	TRBJ2-3	17
CASSKTVGYTF	TGTGCCAGCAGTAAGACAGTGGGCTACACCTTC	NA	NA	TRBV6-1	TRBJ1-2	11
CASSQTMGQGAFGYTF	TGTGCCAGCAGCCAAACTATGGGACAGGGGGCCTTTGGCTACACCTTC	few	TRBD1	TRBV4-2	TRBJ1-2	16
CASSPEGTQGGTEAFF	TGTGCCAGCAGCCCCGAGGGCACACAGGGGGGCACTGAAGCTTTCTTT	NA	TRBD1	TRBV7-9	TRBJ1-1	16
CSVDDSKETQYF	TGCAGCGTTGACGACAGTAAAGAGACCCAGTACTTC	NA	NA	TRBV29-1	TRBJ2-5	12
CASSPPGLAGGPISHNEQFF	TGTGCCAGCAGCCCCCCGGGACTAGCGGGGGGGCCTATCTCCCACAATGAGCAGTTCTTC	NA	TRBD2	TRBV9	TRBJ2-1	20
CASTGRGSDYGYTF	TGTGCTAGCACGGGTCGGGGGTCGGACTATGGCTACACCTTC	NA	NA	TRBV12-5	TRBJ1-2	14
CATSRALPAGFKGNTEAFF	TGTGCCACCAGCAGAGCCCTACCGGCGGGGTTTAAAGGGAACACTGAAGCTTTCTTT	once	NA	TRBV15	TRBJ1-1	19
CASSEKGGRAYNSPLHF	TGTGCCAGCAGTGAAAAAGGCGGCAGAGCCTATAATTCACCCCTCCACTTT	NA	NA	TRBV2	TRBJ1-6	17
CASSYQSGGAGETQYF	TGCGCCAGCAGCTACCAAAGTGGGGGGGCAGGAGAGACCCAGTACTTC	NA	NA	TRBV5-1	TRBJ2-5	16
CASSEQGDSYNSPLHF	TGTGCCAGCAGCGAACAGGGGGACTCCTATAATTCACCCCTCCACTTT	NA	TRBD1	TRBV9	TRBJ1-6	16
CASSLVGRVSISGNTIYF	TGTGCCAGCAGCTTAGTAGGGCGGGTTTCAATCTCTGGAAACACCATATATTTT	once	NA	TRBV7-9	TRBJ1-3	18
CASSVVLRGKRLNEQFF	TGTGCCAGCAGCGTAGTATTGAGGGGGAAGCGTCTCAATGAGCAGTTCTTC	NA	NA	TRBV9	TRBJ2-1	17
CATSGTVYNSPLHF	TGTGCCACTTCCGGGACAGTTTATAATTCACCCCTCCACTTT	NA	TRBD1	TRBV6-1	TRBJ1-6	14
CASAQSRPYEQYF	TGCGCCAGCGCACAGTCCCGCCCCTACGAGCAGTACTTC	NA	NA	TRBV5-1	TRBJ2-7	13
CASSLRQGARFEQYF	TGTGCCAGCAGTCTCCGTCAGGGGGCGCGATTCGAGCAGTACTTC	NA	TRBD1	TRBV6-5	TRBJ2-7	15
CASRPGTGAGYTF	TGTGCCAGCAGGCCCGGGACAGGGGCAGGCTACACCTTC	NA	TRBD1	TRBV6-5	TRBJ1-2	13
CASSLGGRAPNEKLFF	TGTGCCAGCAGCTTAGGTGGCAGGGCGCCGAATGAAAAACTGTTTTTT	few	NA	TRBV7-9	TRBJ1-4	16
CSVGRDKSYEQYF	TGCAGCGTGGGCCGGGACAAGTCCTACGAGCAGTACTTC	NA	NA	TRBV29-1	TRBJ2-7	13
CASSLLQGAAPLHF	TGTGCCAGCAGCTTGTTGCAGGGGGCGGCACCCCTCCACTTT	few	TRBD1	TRBV5-6	TRBJ1-6	14
CASSPDRSNYGYTF	TGTGCCAGCAGCCCCGACAGGAGCAACTATGGCTACACCTTC	NA	NA	TRBV11-2	TRBJ1-2	14
CSQLRGDTQYF	TGCAGTCAACTCAGGGGAGATACGCAGTATTTT	NA	NA	TRBV20-1	TRBJ2-3	11
CASSVIHHNRTGADYGYTF	TGTGCCAGCAGCGTAATTCATCATAATAGGACAGGGGCGGACTATGGCTACACCTTC	once	TRBD1	TRBV9	TRBJ1-2	19
CASSRGGGVRECTEAFF	TGTGCCAGCAGCAGGGGGGGTGGGGTGCGGGAGTGCACTGAAGCTTTCTTT	NA	NA	TRBV11-2	TRBJ1-1	17
CASSLSSGEREQYF	TGTGCCAGCAGCTTGTCCAGCGGGGAAAGAGAGCAGTACTTC	NA	TRBD2	TRBV5-4	TRBJ2-7	14
CASSQDGRGVTDTQYF	TGTGCCAGCAGCCAAGACGGCCGGGGGGTCACAGATACGCAGTATTTT	NA	TRBD2	TRBV14	TRBJ2-3	16